The clone carrying this TCR beta chain has a count of ten or more. Its antigen is not identified. The study's library attached unique molecular identifiers to single cDNA molecules. In TCRdb, the RACE reads were re-called with MiXCR into one record per CDR3 protein. The sample has tens of thousands of distinct CDR3 sequences, about 10% seen once. Described time point: patch test 1, 2 weeks after DPC sensitization. The treatment was: therapeutic diphenylcyclopropenone sensitization with weekly scalp DPC. Only after blood had been drawn was each patch test applied. The data originate from a study of human T cells and chemical hapten exposure. Across the study: Patch tests containing 0.01% DPC, applied to the upper back, were read at 6 days. General study findings and limits: TCRs exceeding a frequency of 1 in 1000 stayed unchanged under DPC sensitization.

The sequence derives from a man aged 40-55 years with alopecia areata. Some clones in this sample may be carry-over from other donors' samples. Sequenced material: whole blood, taken in connection with sensitization to the hapten diphenylcyclopropenone (DPC).

The CDR3 reads CSVEAGVRDTQYF. The DNA of the CDR3 is TGCAGCGTTGAAGCAGGGGTTAGAGATACGCAGTATTTT. This chain connects TRBV29-1 to TRBJ2-3; a possible D gene is TRBD1 (6 bases). Trimming took off 1 base at V and 5 bases at J, with 10 bases between the two ends. Germline loops: CDR1 SQVTM, CDR2 ANQGSEA. The CDR3 loop spans 13 amino acids.